The clone carrying this TCR beta chain was recorded once. Its antigen is unknown. These data come from a study of OX40 agonist ivuxolimab in advanced cancers. This table comes from immunoSEQ multiplex PCR, and its TCRdb copy is limited to in-frame clones, with some not included. The repertoire holds about 62,000 clones, with more than 85% as singletons. Findings and limits, study-wide: Certain nonresponding patients likewise had low normalized T-cell clonal expansion.

Sequenced material: CD4+ or CD8+ T cells sorted from blood, taken in a trial of the OX40 agonist ivuxolimab. The sequence was collected from an adult with an advanced solid tumor such as melanoma, head and neck, liver or kidney cancer.

The CDR3 coding sequence is TGTGCCAGTAGTATCTCAGGGGACAATGAGCAGTTCTTC. Encoded protein: CASSISGDNEQFF. The chain links TRBV19 to TRBJ2-1; possible D gene TRBD1, 6 bases. Trimming removed 3 bases from V and 5 bases from J, with 8 bases in between. CDR3 length equals 13 residues. Germline lookup yields CDR1 LNHDA and CDR2 SQIVND (reference sequence).